These T cell receptor beta chains were read from a single sample in a study of somatic mutations in cytotoxic T cells in rheumatoid arthritis. TCRdb's table, derived via immunoSEQ multiplex PCR, lists solely in-frame clones and lacks some. In the table there are around 23,000 clones, 74% of which are singletons. The sample consisted of CD8+ T cells sorted from blood. These receptors were taken from a young woman in good health. Each CDR3 is given with its conserved first and last residue. The order of the fields is J gene, D gene, V gene, clone size, CDR3 protein, CDR3 DNA. D genes are given only for firm matches. Only part of the rows carry a size: once, few, many, or a class if the clone is expanded.

j_gene: TRBJ2-2
d_gene: -
v_gene: TRBV7-2
abundance: few
CDR3aa: CASSLGPVTGELFF
CDR3nt: TGTGCCAGCAGCTTAGGACCCGTTACCGGGGAGCTGTTTTTT

j_gene: TRBJ1-1
d_gene: TRBD1
v_gene: TRBV28
abundance: few
CDR3aa: CASSSDRGEAFF
CDR3nt: TGTGCCAGCAGTTCGGACAGGGGAGAAGCTTTCTTT

j_gene: TRBJ2-3
d_gene: -
v_gene: TRBV11-1
abundance: -
CDR3aa: CASSPTRLPTDTQYF
CDR3nt: TGTGCCAGCAGCCCTACAAGGCTGCCTACAGATACGCAGTATTTT

j_gene: TRBJ2-3
d_gene: -
v_gene: TRBV7-9
abundance: -
CDR3aa: CASSLGERITDTQYF
CDR3nt: TGTGCCAGCAGCTTAGGGGAGCGGATCACAGATACGCAGTATTTT

j_gene: TRBJ1-1
d_gene: -
v_gene: TRBV4-1
abundance: once
CDR3aa: CASKGEYTEAFF
CDR3nt: TGCGCCAGCAAGGGGGAGTACACTGAAGCTTTCTTT

j_gene: TRBJ1-5
d_gene: -
v_gene: TRBV28
abundance: few
CDR3aa: CASSSRQFYQPQHF
CDR3nt: TGTGCCAGCAGTTCACGACAGTTCTATCAGCCCCAGCATTTT

j_gene: TRBJ2-3
d_gene: -
v_gene: TRBV7-6
abundance: few
CDR3aa: CASSSPPLTQYF
CDR3nt: TGTGCCAGCAGCTCCCCTCCGTTGACGCAGTATTTT

j_gene: TRBJ2-3
d_gene: TRBD2
v_gene: TRBV9
abundance: few
CDR3aa: CASSVAGGLPDTQYF
CDR3nt: TGTGCCAGCAGCGTAGCGGGGGGACTCCCGGATACGCAGTATTTT

j_gene: TRBJ1-4
d_gene: -
v_gene: TRBV5-1
abundance: -
CDR3aa: CASSSDGRTLFF
CDR3nt: TGCGCCAGCAGCTCCGACGGTCGTACCCTGTTTTTT

j_gene: TRBJ2-7
d_gene: -
v_gene: TRBV28
abundance: few
CDR3aa: CASRMGSPYEQYF
CDR3nt: TGTGCCAGCCGGATGGGCAGCCCCTACGAGCAGTACTTC

j_gene: TRBJ2-1
d_gene: -
v_gene: TRBV9
abundance: -
CDR3aa: CASSPRGTYNEQFF
CDR3nt: TGTGCCAGCAGCCCACGGGGTACCTACAATGAGCAGTTCTTC

j_gene: TRBJ2-7
d_gene: -
v_gene: TRBV18
abundance: -
CDR3aa: CASSPPLQDSYEQYF
CDR3nt: TGTGCCAGCTCACCACCTCTACAGGACTCCTACGAGCAGTACTTC

j_gene: TRBJ1-1
d_gene: TRBD1
v_gene: TRBV27
abundance: -
CDR3aa: CASSLGTERYTEAFF
CDR3nt: TGTGCCAGCAGTTTAGGGACAGAGCGGTACACTGAAGCTTTCTTT

j_gene: TRBJ2-1
d_gene: -
v_gene: TRBV10-3
abundance: -
CDR3aa: CAISESVYNEQFF
CDR3nt: TGTGCCATCAGTGAGTCGGTGTACAATGAGCAGTTCTTC

j_gene: TRBJ1-2
d_gene: -
v_gene: TRBV7-9
abundance: -
CDR3aa: CASSLVAMNYGYTF
CDR3nt: TGTGCCAGCAGCTTAGTAGCTATGAACTATGGCTACACCTTC

j_gene: TRBJ2-6
d_gene: TRBD2
v_gene: TRBV27
abundance: -
CDR3aa: CASSSMGGSGANVLTF
CDR3nt: TGTGCCAGCAGTTCAATGGGGGGGTCTGGGGCCAACGTCCTGACTTTC

j_gene: TRBJ2-5
d_gene: TRBD2
v_gene: TRBV12-5
abundance: -
CDR3aa: CASGLESVAGGPFGETQYF
CDR3nt: TGTGCTAGTGGTTTGGAGTCCGTGGCGGGAGGGCCTTTCGGGGAGACCCAGTACTTC

j_gene: TRBJ2-6
d_gene: TRBD1
v_gene: TRBV5-1
abundance: -
CDR3aa: CASSATGGMAGANVLTF
CDR3nt: TGCGCCAGCAGCGCGACAGGGGGGATGGCTGGGGCCAACGTCCTGACTTTC

j_gene: TRBJ1-4
d_gene: -
v_gene: TRBV6-6
abundance: -
CDR3aa: CASIDSKYEKLFF
CDR3nt: TGTGCCAGCATTGACAGCAAGTACGAAAAACTGTTTTTT

j_gene: TRBJ1-3
d_gene: TRBD1
v_gene: TRBV30
abundance: -
CDR3aa: CAWIPRTGISSGNTIYF
CDR3nt: TGTGCCTGGATCCCCAGGACAGGGATCAGCTCTGGAAACACCATATATTTT

j_gene: TRBJ1-4
d_gene: -
v_gene: TRBV6-1
abundance: -
CDR3aa: CASSFNSHNEKLFF
CDR3nt: TGTGCCAGCAGCTTCAACAGTCATAATGAAAAACTGTTTTTT

j_gene: TRBJ2-1
d_gene: -
v_gene: TRBV6-5
abundance: -
CDR3aa: CATTRLNEQFF
CDR3nt: TGTGCCACCACCCGCCTCAATGAGCAGTTCTTC

j_gene: TRBJ1-5
d_gene: -
v_gene: TRBV30
abundance: -
CDR3aa: CAWSGGLSRNQPQHF
CDR3nt: TGTGCCTGGAGTGGGGGACTCTCACGCAATCAGCCCCAGCATTTT

j_gene: TRBJ2-3
d_gene: -
v_gene: TRBV7-9
abundance: -
CDR3aa: CASSRGTTLPTDTQYF
CDR3nt: TGTGCCAGCAGCAGAGGGACCACCTTACCCACAGATACGCAGTATTTT

j_gene: TRBJ2-5
d_gene: -
v_gene: TRBV27
abundance: -
CDR3aa: CASSLTGPSQETQYF
CDR3nt: TGTGCCAGCAGTTTAACGGGCCCCTCCCAAGAGACCCAGTACTTC

j_gene: TRBJ1-2
d_gene: -
v_gene: TRBV27
abundance: -
CDR3aa: CASSLGAGGGYGYTF
CDR3nt: TGTGCCAGCAGTTTAGGTGCAGGCGGTGGCTATGGCTACACCTTC

j_gene: TRBJ2-2
d_gene: -
v_gene: TRBV14
abundance: -
CDR3aa: CASKGYGQGNTGELFF
CDR3nt: TGTGCCAGCAAAGGTTACGGGCAGGGGAACACCGGGGAGCTGTTTTTT

j_gene: TRBJ2-7
d_gene: -
v_gene: TRBV28
abundance: -
CDR3aa: CASSLGQGGDYEQYF
CDR3nt: TGTGCCAGCAGTCTCGGGCAGGGGGGGGACTACGAGCAGTACTTC

j_gene: TRBJ1-1
d_gene: -
v_gene: TRBV29-1
abundance: -
CDR3aa: CSVGGFGTEAFF
CDR3nt: TGCAGCGTTGGCGGTTTTGGCACTGAAGCTTTCTTT

j_gene: TRBJ1-2
d_gene: TRBD1
v_gene: TRBV6-5
abundance: -
CDR3aa: CASSVGTGNYGYTF
CDR3nt: TGTGCCAGCAGTGTTGGGACAGGCAACTATGGCTACACCTTC

j_gene: TRBJ2-2
d_gene: TRBD1
v_gene: TRBV7-9
abundance: -
CDR3aa: CASSSGQQFLTGEPFF
CDR3nt: TGTGCCAGCAGCTCGGGACAGCAATTCTTGACCGGGGAGCCGTTTTTT

j_gene: TRBJ2-1
d_gene: -
v_gene: TRBV27
abundance: -
CDR3aa: CASSLSTNNEQFF
CDR3nt: TGTGCCAGCAGTTTAAGCACCAACAATGAGCAGTTCTTC

j_gene: TRBJ1-2
d_gene: TRBD1
v_gene: TRBV4-2
abundance: -
CDR3aa: CASSQDRGQGQFYGYTF
CDR3nt: TGTGCCAGCAGCCAAGATAGGGGACAGGGACAATTCTATGGCTACACCTTC

j_gene: TRBJ2-7
d_gene: TRBD2
v_gene: TRBV6-1
abundance: few
CDR3aa: CASSVTGTSGLVQYF
CDR3nt: TGTGCCAGCAGCGTTACCGGGACTAGTGGGCTCGTGCAGTACTTC

j_gene: TRBJ1-1
d_gene: -
v_gene: TRBV11-2
abundance: -
CDR3aa: CASSLGKLGGRDTEAFF
CDR3nt: TGTGCCAGCAGCTTAGGAAAACTGGGCGGGCGGGACACTGAAGCTTTCTTT

j_gene: TRBJ1-3
d_gene: -
v_gene: TRBV4-1
abundance: -
CDR3aa: CASSEVGGNTIYF
CDR3nt: TGCGCCAGCAGCGAAGTGGGTGGAAACACCATATATTTT

j_gene: TRBJ2-1
d_gene: -
v_gene: TRBV11-2
abundance: -
CDR3aa: CASSPSVYNEQFF
CDR3nt: TGTGCCAGCAGCCCTAGCGTTTACAATGAGCAGTTCTTC

j_gene: TRBJ2-3
d_gene: TRBD2
v_gene: TRBV6-1
abundance: few
CDR3aa: CASSGRVAGGDLWDTQYF
CDR3nt: TGTGCCAGCAGTGGGAGGGTAGCGGGAGGGGACTTATGGGATACGCAGTATTTT

j_gene: TRBJ1-1
d_gene: TRBD1
v_gene: TRBV5-1
abundance: few
CDR3aa: CASSPGTGTTEAFF
CDR3nt: TGCGCCAGCAGCCCTGGGACAGGGACCACTGAAGCTTTCTTT

j_gene: TRBJ1-4
d_gene: TRBD1
v_gene: TRBV7-9
abundance: -
CDR3aa: CASSYRGPTNEKLFF
CDR3nt: TGTGCCAGCAGCTACAGGGGGCCGACTAATGAAAAACTGTTTTTT